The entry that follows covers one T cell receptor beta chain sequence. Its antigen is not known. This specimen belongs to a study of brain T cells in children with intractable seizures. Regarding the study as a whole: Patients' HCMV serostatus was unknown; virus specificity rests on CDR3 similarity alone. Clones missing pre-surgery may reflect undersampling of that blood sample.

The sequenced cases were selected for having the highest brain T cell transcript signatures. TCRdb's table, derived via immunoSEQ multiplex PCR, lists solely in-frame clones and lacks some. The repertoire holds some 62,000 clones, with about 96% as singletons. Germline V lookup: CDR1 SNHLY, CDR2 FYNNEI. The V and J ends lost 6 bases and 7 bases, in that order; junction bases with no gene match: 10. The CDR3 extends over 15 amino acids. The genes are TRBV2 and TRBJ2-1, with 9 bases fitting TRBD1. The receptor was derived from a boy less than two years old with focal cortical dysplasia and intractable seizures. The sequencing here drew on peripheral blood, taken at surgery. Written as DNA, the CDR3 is TGTGCCAGCAGAGACCCGGGACAGGGAGGGAATGAGCAGTTCTTC. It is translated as CASRDPGQGGNEQFF.